A selection of T cell receptor beta chains follows, all from one sample in a study of T cells after yellow fever vaccination. TCRdb independently ran MiXCR on the 5' RACE reads; one entry per CDR3 protein. The sample lists some 110,000 distinct CDR3 sequences; around 8.6% were seen once. The sample here was CD8+ T cells sorted from PBMCs, taken 45 days after the yellow fever booster vaccination. These receptors all stem from a man aged 25-45 years who received the YFV17D yellow fever vaccine. Both conserved end residues are part of each CDR3. A D gene is named only where the DNA matches it firmly. A row's size may be missing; if present it is once, few, many or a size class.

CDR3nt,CDR3aa,abundance,d_gene,v_gene,j_gene
TGTGCCAGCAGTCAAACAGGAAAGAATTCCTACGAGCAGTACTTC,CASSQTGKNSYEQYF,many,-,TRBV16,TRBJ2-7
TGCGCCAGCGGCTCACTAGCGGGAGATGAGCAGTTCTTC,CASGSLAGDEQFF,many,TRBD2,TRBV5-1,TRBJ2-1
TGTGCCAGCAGCGACGGTGTCTCGACAGGAAATGAGCAGTTCTTC,CASSDGVSTGNEQFF,many,-,TRBV7-2,TRBJ2-1
TGTGCCAGCAGTTACTCGACAGGCTCGGAAGCTAATGAAAAACTGTTTTTT,CASSYSTGSEANEKLFF,many,-,TRBV6-5,TRBJ1-4
TGTGCCAGCAGCACTGCAACGGTGACGGTGGATACGCAGTATTTT,CASSTATVTVDTQYF,many,-,TRBV13,TRBJ2-3
TGTGCCAGCAGCGACGATGCGGACCACTCCTACGAGCAGTACTTC,CASSDDADHSYEQYF,many,-,TRBV5-5,TRBJ2-7
TGTGCCAGCAGCAGCATCGGGACTAGCATCCATGCGCAGTATTTT,CASSSIGTSIHAQYF,many,TRBD2,TRBV6-5,TRBJ2-3
TGTGCCAGCAACATCTACAGGGACGCGAACACCGGGGAGCTGTTTTTT,CASNIYRDANTGELFF,many,-,TRBV6-5,TRBJ2-2
TGCAGTGCTAGAAGTACGGGGACAGCGAACACCGGGGAGCTGTTTTTT,CSARSTGTANTGELFF,-,TRBD1,TRBV20-1,TRBJ2-2
TGTGCCAGCAGTTTAGTTCTAGGCCTGGAGGAGACCCAGTACTTC,CASSLVLGLEETQYF,many,-,TRBV12-3/TRBV12-4,TRBJ2-5
TGTGCCAGCAGCTCCTCTGCGGTTCAGCCCCAGCATTTT,CASSSSAVQPQHF,few,-,TRBV7-9,TRBJ1-5
TGCGCCAGCAGCTTGGGTCGCAATGAGCAGTCCTTC,CASSLGRNEQSF,-,-,TRBV5-1,TRBJ2-1
TGTGCCAGCACCGCTGACAGGGGGGTATACAATGAGCAGTTCTTC,CASTADRGVYNEQFF,few,TRBD1,TRBV7-8,TRBJ2-1
TGTGCCAGCAGTTACTTGGCGGACAGCACAGATACGCAGTATTTT,CASSYLADSTDTQYF,-,-,TRBV6-2/TRBV6-3,TRBJ2-3
TGTGCCACCAGTGATCGGACAGGGGTTGAGACCCAGTACTTC,CATSDRTGVETQYF,many,TRBD1,TRBV24-1,TRBJ2-5
TGTGCCAGCAGCTTAGCAGCTAGCGGAAACAATGAGCAGTTCTTC,CASSLAASGNNEQFF,many,TRBD2,TRBV7-6,TRBJ2-1
TGCAGTGCTAGATCCCCCGCCTCCTCGGACCCTTCTAACTATGGCTACACCTTC,CSARSPASSDPSNYGYTF,few,-,TRBV20-1,TRBJ1-2
TGTGCCAGCAGCTTTACAGGGGCTGAAGCTTTCTTT,CASSFTGAEAFF,-,TRBD1,TRBV7-2,TRBJ1-1
TGTGCCAGCAGCAACCGCGATGAGCAGTTCTTC,CASSNRDEQFF,many,-,TRBV9,TRBJ2-1
TGTGCCAGTATCCCTACTAGCGGGAGGGACAATTTACTATCTACCTACAATGAGCAGTTCTTC,CASIPTSGRDNLLSTYNEQFF,many,TRBD2,TRBV19,TRBJ2-1
TGTGCCAGCAGCCAAGACCCAGAGGGCGGGTTGGGCACAGATACGCAGTATTTT,CASSQDPEGGLGTDTQYF,few,-,TRBV3-1,TRBJ2-3
TGTGCCAGCAGCTCTGGAAACCTGGAGCAGTACTTC,CASSSGNLEQYF,few,-,TRBV12-3/TRBV12-4,TRBJ2-7
TGTGCCAGCAGCCAAGAGTCAACAGGGGGAGCCTACGAGGGCTACACCTTC,CASSQESTGGAYEGYTF,many,TRBD1,TRBV4-2,TRBJ1-2
TGTGCCAGCAGTTTTACTTCGGGACAATACTCCTACGAGCAGTACTTC,CASSFTSGQYSYEQYF,many,-,TRBV12-3/TRBV12-4,TRBJ2-7
TGCGCCAGCAGTCAATTGATGACAGGGGAGTCCTACGAGCAGTACTTC,CASSQLMTGESYEQYF,-,TRBD1,TRBV23-1,TRBJ2-7